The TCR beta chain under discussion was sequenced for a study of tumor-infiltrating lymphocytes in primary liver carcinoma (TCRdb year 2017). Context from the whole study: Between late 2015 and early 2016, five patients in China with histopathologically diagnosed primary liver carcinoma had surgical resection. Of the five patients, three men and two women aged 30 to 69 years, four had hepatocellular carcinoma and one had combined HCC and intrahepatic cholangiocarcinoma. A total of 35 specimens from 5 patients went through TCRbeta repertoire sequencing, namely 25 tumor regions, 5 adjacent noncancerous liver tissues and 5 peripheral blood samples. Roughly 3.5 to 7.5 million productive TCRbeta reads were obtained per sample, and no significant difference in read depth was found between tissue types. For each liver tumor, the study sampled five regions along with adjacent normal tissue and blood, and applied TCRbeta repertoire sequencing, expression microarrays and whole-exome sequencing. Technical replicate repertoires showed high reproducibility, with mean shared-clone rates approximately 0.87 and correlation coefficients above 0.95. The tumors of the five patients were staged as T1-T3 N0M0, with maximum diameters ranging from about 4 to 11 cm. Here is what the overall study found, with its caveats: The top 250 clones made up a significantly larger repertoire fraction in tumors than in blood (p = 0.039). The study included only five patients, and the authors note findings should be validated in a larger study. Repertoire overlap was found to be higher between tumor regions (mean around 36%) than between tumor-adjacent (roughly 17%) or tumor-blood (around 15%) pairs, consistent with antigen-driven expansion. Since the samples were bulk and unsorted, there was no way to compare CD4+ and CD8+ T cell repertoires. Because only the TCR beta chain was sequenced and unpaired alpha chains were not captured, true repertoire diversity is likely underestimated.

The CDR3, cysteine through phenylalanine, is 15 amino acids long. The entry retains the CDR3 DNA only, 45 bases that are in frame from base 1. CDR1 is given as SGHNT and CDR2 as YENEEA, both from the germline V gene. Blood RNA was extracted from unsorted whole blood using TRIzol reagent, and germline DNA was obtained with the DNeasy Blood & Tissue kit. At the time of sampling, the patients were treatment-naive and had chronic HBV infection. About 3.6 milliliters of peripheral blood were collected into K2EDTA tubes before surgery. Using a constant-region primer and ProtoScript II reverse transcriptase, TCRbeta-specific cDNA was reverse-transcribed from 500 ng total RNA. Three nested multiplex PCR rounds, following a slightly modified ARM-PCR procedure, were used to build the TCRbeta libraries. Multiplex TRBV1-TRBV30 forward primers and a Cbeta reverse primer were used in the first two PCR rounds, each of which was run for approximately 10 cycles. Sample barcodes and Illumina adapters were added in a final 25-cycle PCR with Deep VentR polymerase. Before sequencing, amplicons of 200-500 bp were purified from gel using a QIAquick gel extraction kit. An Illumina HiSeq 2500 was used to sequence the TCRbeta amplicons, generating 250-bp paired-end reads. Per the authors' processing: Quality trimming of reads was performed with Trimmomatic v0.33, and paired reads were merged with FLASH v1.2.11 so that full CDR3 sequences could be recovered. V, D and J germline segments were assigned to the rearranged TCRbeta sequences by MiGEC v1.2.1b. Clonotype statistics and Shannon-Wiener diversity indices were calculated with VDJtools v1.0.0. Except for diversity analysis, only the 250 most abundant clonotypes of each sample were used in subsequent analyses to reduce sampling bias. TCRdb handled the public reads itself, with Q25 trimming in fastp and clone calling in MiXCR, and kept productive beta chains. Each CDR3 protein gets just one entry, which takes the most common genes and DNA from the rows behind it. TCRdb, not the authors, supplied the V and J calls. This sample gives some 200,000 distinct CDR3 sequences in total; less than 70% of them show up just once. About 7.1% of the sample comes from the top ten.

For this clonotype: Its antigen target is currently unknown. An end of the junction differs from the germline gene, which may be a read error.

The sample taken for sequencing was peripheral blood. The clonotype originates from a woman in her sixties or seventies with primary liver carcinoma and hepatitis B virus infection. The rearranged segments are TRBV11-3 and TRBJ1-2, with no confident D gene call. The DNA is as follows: TGTGTCAGCAGCTTAGTCAGGCAGGATGCATATGGCTACACCTTC. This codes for CVSSLVRQDAYGYTF. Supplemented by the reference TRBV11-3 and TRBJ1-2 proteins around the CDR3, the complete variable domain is EAGVVQSPRYKIIEKKQPVAFWCNPISGHNTLYWYLQNLGQGPELLIRYENEEAVDDSQLPKDRFSAERLKGVDSTLKIQPAELGDSAVYLCVSSLVRQDAYGYTFGSGTRLTVV.